The rows below give T cell receptor beta chains drawn from one sample of a study of shared clonotypes between healthy human individuals. Method: immunoSEQ multiplex PCR; TCRdb's copy keeps in-frame clones and lacks some. The sample carries roughly 700,000 clones, approximately 79% recorded once. Source material: memory CD4+ T cells sorted from blood. Receptor source: a woman in her thirties in good health. Each CDR3 is given with its conserved first and last residue. Fields, in order: CDR3 length, clone size, D gene, J gene, V gene, CDR3 protein, CDR3 DNA. D genes are given only for firm matches. Size tells how often a clone was seen (once, few, many) or the class of an expanded clone, and some rows leave it out.

>16|.|.|TRBJ1-1|TRBV11-2
CASSLVGGGMNTEAFF
TGTGCCAGCAGCTTAGTAGGTGGGGGGATGAACACTGAAGCTTTCTTT
>15|.|.|TRBJ2-7|TRBV28
CASRNLDYQMDEQYF
TGTGCCAGCAGAAATCTCGACTATCAGATGGACGAGCAGTACTTC
>20|.|TRBD2|TRBJ2-1|TRBV5-1
CASSLVFRTSGTLQGNEQFF
TGCGCCAGCAGCTTGGTATTTAGGACTAGCGGGACTCTTCAGGGCAATGAGCAGTTCTTC
>15|.|TRBD1|TRBJ1-2|TRBV7-9
CASSSPGQGIYGYTF
TGTGCCAGCAGCTCACCGGGACAGGGGATTTATGGCTACACCTTC
>14|.|TRBD2|TRBJ2-1|TRBV27
CASKTSGRADEQFF
TGTGCCAGCAAGACTAGCGGGAGGGCCGATGAGCAGTTCTTC
>18|once|TRBD2|TRBJ2-5|TRBV10-1
CASSGMGLAGGSQETQYF
TGCGCCAGCAGTGGAATGGGACTAGCGGGAGGCTCGCAAGAGACCCAGTACTTC
>15|once|TRBD2|TRBJ2-1|TRBV11-2
CASSSGLGSYNEQFF
TGTGCCAGCAGCTCCGGACTAGGTTCCTACAATGAGCAGTTCTTC
>19|.|TRBD2|TRBJ2-3|TRBV15
CATSRAPFEIAGGTVTQYF
TGTGCCACCAGCAGAGCGCCATTCGAAATAGCGGGAGGCACAGTAACGCAGTATTTT
>13|once|.|TRBJ2-5|TRBV5-5
CASSPGGGETQYF
TGTGCCAGCAGCCCTGGGGGTGGGGAGACCCAGTACTTC
>13|few|.|TRBJ2-7|TRBV29-1
CSAGGQFLTEQYF
TGCAGCGCTGGGGGGCAGTTCCTCACAGAGCAGTACTTC
>15|.|.|TRBJ2-7|TRBV19
CASSRTGSSSYEQYF
TGTGCCAGTAGTCGTACCGGGTCCTCTTCCTACGAGCAGTACTTC
>15|.|TRBD1|TRBJ1-3|TRBV18
CASSPETGTGNTIYF
TGTGCCAGCTCACCGGAGACAGGGACTGGAAACACCATATATTTT
>11|.|TRBD1|TRBJ1-3|TRBV30
CAWNRGYTIYF
TGTGCCTGGAACAGGGGTTACACCATATATTTT
>12|.|.|TRBJ1-1|TRBV18
CASSPRGSEAFF
TGTGCCAGCTCACCCCGGGGGTCTGAAGCTTTCTTT
>14|.|TRBD1|TRBJ1-4|TRBV11-2
CASSRQGVGEKLFF
TGTGCCAGCAGCCGCCAGGGGGTCGGTGAAAAACTGTTTTTT
>13|.|.|TRBJ2-3|TRBV11-3
CASSLDSADTQYF
TGTGCCAGCAGCTTAGATTCGGCGGATACGCAGTATTTT
>16|.|.|TRBJ2-2|TRBV7-5
CVRSFRPRANTGELFF
TGTGTCAGAAGCTTCCGTCCTAGGGCGAACACCGGGGAGCTGTTTTTT
>13|.|.|TRBJ1-1|TRBV2
CASSGERNTEAFF
TGTGCCAGCAGTGGAGAACGGAACACTGAAGCTTTCTTT
>14|.|.|TRBJ1-1|TRBV7-3
CASSLAGENTEAFF
TGTGCCAGCAGCTTGGCAGGAGAGAACACTGAAGCTTTCTTT
>16|many|TRBD2|TRBJ2-1|TRBV11-2
CASSSTSGTSYNEQFF
TGTGCCAGCAGCTCGACTAGCGGGACCTCCTACAATGAGCAGTTCTTC
>13|.|.|TRBJ1-1|TRBV27
CASSLIPNTEAFF
TGTGCCAGCAGTTTAATCCCGAACACTGAAGCTTTCTTT
>17|.|TRBD2|TRBJ2-1|TRBV18
CASSHTGTSVNYNEQFF
TGTGCCAGCTCACACACCGGGACTAGCGTAAACTACAATGAGCAGTTCTTC
>13|.|.|TRBJ1-1|TRBV29-1
CSVLGGVNTEAFF
TGCAGCGTCCTGGGAGGGGTGAACACTGAAGCTTTCTTT
>14|.|TRBD1|TRBJ2-2|TRBV5-5
CASRQGQGTGELFF
TGTGCCAGCAGGCAAGGACAGGGGACCGGGGAGCTGTTTTTT
>14|.|TRBD1|TRBJ1-1|TRBV2
CASTPGQSNTEAFF
TGTGCCAGCACCCCGGGACAGTCGAACACTGAAGCTTTCTTT
>18|.|TRBD2|TRBJ2-1|TRBV10-2
CASRKGLAGSPSYNEQFF
TGCGCCAGCAGGAAGGGACTAGCGGGGTCTCCCTCCTACAATGAGCAGTTCTTC
>14|.|.|TRBJ2-3|TRBV6-5
CASSARGRRDTQYF
TGTGCCAGCAGTGCACGGGGGAGAAGAGATACGCAGTATTTT
>14|few|.|TRBJ1-5|TRBV23-1
CASPLEHSNQPQHF
TGCGCCAGCCCCCTGGAGCATAGCAATCAGCCCCAGCATTTT
>16|few|TRBD2|TRBJ2-1|TRBV10-2
CASRSLLAGPNNEQFF
TGCGCCAGCAGGTCTTTACTAGCGGGGCCTAACAATGAGCAGTTCTTC
>15|.|TRBD2|TRBJ2-7|TRBV11-3
CASSLGLAGVYEQYF
TGTGCCAGCAGCTTAGGACTAGCGGGAGTCTACGAGCAGTACTTC
>14|few|TRBD1|TRBJ1-1|TRBV28
CASQPGQGNTEAFF
TGTGCCAGCCAACCAGGACAGGGGAACACTGAAGCTTTCTTT
>14|.|.|TRBJ1-4|TRBV11-2
CASTAGHQVEKLFF
TGTGCCAGCACCGCGGGACACCAAGTTGAAAAACTGTTTTTT
>15|.|TRBD1|TRBJ2-7|TRBV2
CASSVEGQGAGEQYF
TGTGCCAGCAGTGTTGAGGGACAGGGAGCGGGCGAGCAGTACTTC
>16|.|.|TRBJ2-1|TRBV5-6
CASSSYGPGLYNEQFF
TGTGCCAGCAGCTCTTATGGGCCGGGACTTTACAATGAGCAGTTCTTC
>14|.|TRBD1|TRBJ1-1|TRBV11-2
CASRWGQGATEAFF
TGTGCCAGCAGGTGGGGACAGGGGGCAACTGAAGCTTTCTTT
>15|.|TRBD2|TRBJ2-3|TRBV27
CASSFETSFTDTQYF
TGTGCCAGCAGTTTTGAGACTAGCTTCACAGATACGCAGTATTTT
>14|.|.|TRBJ1-3|TRBV7-8
CASSLWTIGNTIYF
TGTGCCAGCAGCTTATGGACAATCGGAAACACCATATATTTT
>12|few|.|TRBJ2-1|TRBV27
CASSFEGNEQFF
TGTGCCAGCAGTTTCGAGGGCAATGAGCAGTTCTTC
>11|.|.|TRBJ2-7|TRBV20-1
CSAREEHEQYF
TGCAGTGCTAGAGAGGAGCACGAGCAGTACTTC
>13|.|TRBD1|TRBJ1-1|TRBV6-1
CASSEAGQLEAFF
TGTGCCAGCAGTGAAGCGGGACAGCTTGAAGCTTTCTTT
>16|.|TRBD2|TRBJ2-1|TRBV5-6
CASSPSFGRAGNEQFF
TGTGCCAGCAGCCCCAGTTTCGGGAGGGCCGGGAATGAGCAGTTCTTC
>13|.|.|TRBJ1-2|TRBV19
CASRPVGAYGYTF
TGTGCCAGTAGGCCTGTGGGGGCCTATGGCTACACCTTC
>14|.|TRBD2|TRBJ2-2|TRBV25-1
CASLSGTGTGELFF
TGTGCCAGCCTTAGCGGGACGGGCACCGGGGAGCTGTTTTTT
>13|.|.|TRBJ2-3|TRBV18
CASSPRNGDTQYF
TGTGCCAGCTCACCGCGAAACGGAGATACGCAGTATTTT
>15|.|TRBD1|TRBJ1-1|TRBV7-8
CASSGQTGKNTEAFF
TGTGCCAGCAGCGGCCAGACAGGGAAGAACACTGAAGCTTTCTTT